The 3 T cell receptor beta chains listed next were all sequenced from one sample in a study of T cells in women clearing cervical HPV infection. Measured with immunoSEQ multiplex PCR; TCRdb has only the in-frame clones, and not every one. The sample shows more than 30,000 clones, and approximately 16% sits with its ten largest clones. The sample consisted of blood buffy coat. These receptors all stem from a woman aged 18 to 75 with a cervical HPV16 infection that either progressed to CIN3+ or cleared (not recorded which).

As for this clone: The read is 3 residues too short to cover the CDR3 end, so that end is filled in from the germline J gene. The chain combines TRBV20-1 with TRBJ2-1; D is uncertain. This CDR3 is 10 amino acids long. Trimming stripped 4 bases from V and 5 bases from J, with 3 bases between. Germline assignment: CDR1 DFQATT and CDR2 SNEGSKA (reference sequence). The DNA read from the CDR3 is TGCAGTGCTACGGACAATGAG. Protein product: CSATDNE. The whole CDR3 reads CSATDNEQFF.

Points on this clone: The read ends 3 residues before the CDR3 terminus; that terminus is restored from the germline J gene. The V gene is TRBV2, the J gene TRBJ2-4; tentatively, D is TRBD2 (6 bases). The length of the CDR3 is 10 residues. From germline, CDR1 is SNHLY and CDR2 FYNNEI. The ends were cut back, 8 bases at V and 7 bases at J, with 6 bases in the middle. The CDR3: CASGGNIQYF. CDR3 DNA (partial): TGTGCCAGCGGGGGGAACATT. The full variable domain, its missing parts supplied by reference TRBV2 and TRBJ2-4, is EPEVTQTPSHQVTQMGQEVILRCVPISNHLYFYWYRQILGQKVEFLVSFYNNEISEKSEIFDDQFSVERPDGSNFTLKIRSTKLEDSAMYFCASGGNIQYFGAGTRLSVL.

As to this clone: Sequencing ends 3 residues short of the CDR3 end; the germline J gene provides the rest. This chain joins TRBV20-1 and TRBJ2-3; 11 nucleotides line up with TRBD1. Germline CDR1 reads DFQATT; CDR2 reads SNEGSKA (reference sequence). J lost 2 bases, V lost 6 bases, and 7 bases had no gene match. CDR3 size: 15 residues. This CDR3 is CSAPGTGGFTDTQYF. Incomplete CDR3 DNA: TGCAGTGCACCCGGGACAGGGGGTTTCACAGATACG.